A single count supports the clone carrying this T cell receptor beta chain. The source of the sample is a study of cytomegalovirus exposure and HLA in healthy donors. The PCR ran on 60 Vbeta and 13 Jbeta primers. Profiled with immunoSEQ multiplex PCR; TCRdb holds only in-frame clones, not every one. Among 90,000 to 150,000 clones listed, about 72% were seen once. The trim removed 3 bases at V and 4 bases at J, leaving 5 bases unmatched. Germline V gene data show CDR1 as KGHSH and CDR2 as LQKENI. The CDR3 sequence is 15 residues long. J is TRBJ1-3 and V is TRBV18, with 8 bases that match TRBD1. This clonotype was obtained from a man aged 50 to 60 in good health and CMV-seropositive. The sample was PBMCs. The CDR3 coding sequence is TGTGCCAGCTCACCCGGACAGGGCGGGGGAAACACCATATATTTT. Translating gives CASSPGQGGGNTIYF.